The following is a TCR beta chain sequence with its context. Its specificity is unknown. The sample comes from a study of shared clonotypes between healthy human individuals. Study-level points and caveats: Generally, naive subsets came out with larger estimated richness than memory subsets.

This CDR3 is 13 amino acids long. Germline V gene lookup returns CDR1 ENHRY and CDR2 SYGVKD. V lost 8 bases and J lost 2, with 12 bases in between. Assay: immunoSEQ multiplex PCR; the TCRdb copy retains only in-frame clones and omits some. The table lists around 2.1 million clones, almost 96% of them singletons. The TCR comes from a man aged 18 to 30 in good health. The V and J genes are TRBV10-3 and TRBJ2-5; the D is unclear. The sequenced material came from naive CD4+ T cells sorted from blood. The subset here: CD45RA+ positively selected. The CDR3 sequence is CAIGSSPQETQYF. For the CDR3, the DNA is TGTGCCATCGGTTCCAGTCCTCAAGAGACCCAGTACTTC.